The 19 T cell receptor beta chains in this list originate from one sample, sequenced in a study of T-cell memory formation after mild COVID-19. MiXCR was run by TCRdb on the 5' RACE reads, yielding one entry per CDR3 protein. Of about 200,000 distinct CDR3 sequences in the sample, over 9.5% were seen once. The sample was PBMCs or a T cell subset sorted from them (not recorded which). These receptors were taken from a man between 18 and 35 years old who had mild COVID-19 (a few samples of this study predate the infection). Cell type and time point are not known.

This clonotype has just a few counts. CDR3 amino acids: CASSYSSQSNQPQHF. CDR3 nucleotides: TGTGCCAGCAGTTACTCTTCACAGAGCAATCAGCCCCAGCATTTT. The chain links TRBV6-2 or TRBV6-3 to TRBJ1-5; D is uncertain. Between the trimmed V and J ends, which lost 0 bases and 1 base, there was a span of 7 bases. Per the germline V gene, CDR1 is MNHEY and CDR2 is SVGEGT. This CDR3 spans 15 amino acids.

This clonotype appeared a few times. The chain recombines TRBV24-1 with TRBJ1-1, with a possible D match to TRBD1 (6 bases). This CDR3 is 18 amino acids long. V was cut by 8 bases and J by 4 bases, with 28 bases left in between. Germline V gene sequence: CDR1 KGHDR, CDR2 SFDVKD. The CDR3 loop is CATTPRGGVKLTGTEAFF. CDR3 coding DNA: TGTGCCACCACTCCCCGGGGGGGCGTCAAACTTACGGGCACTGAAGCTTTCTTT.

This clonotype came up once. The chain recombines TRBV5-6 with TRBJ2-7, with D possibly matching TRBD1 (5 bases). Trimming removed 0 bases from V and 3 bases from J, with 7 bases in between. Germline V gene sequence: CDR1 SGHDT, CDR2 YYEEEE. The CDR3 contains 13 residues. The CDR3 nucleotides are TGTGCCAGCAGCTTGGGACAGATCTACGAGCAGTACTTC. Protein: CASSLGQIYEQYF.

The V and J genes are TRBV7-2 and TRBJ2-3; D unresolved. Germline CDR1 is SGHTA and CDR2 is FQGNSA. Trimming left V 1 base short and J 8 bases short, with 10 bases between. The CDR3 spans 13 residues. Here the CDR3 reads CASSLDGWGTQYF. The CDR3 DNA sequence: TGTGCCAGCAGCTTAGACGGATGGGGTACGCAGTATTTT.

The chain uses TRBV6-5 and TRBJ2-3, with no clear D. This CDR3 is 16 amino acids long. The germline V gene encodes CDR1 MNHEY and CDR2 SVGAGI. Trimming stripped 2 bases from V and 2 bases from J, with 14 bases between. The CDR3 region is CASSYGLDSVTDTQYF. The CDR3 DNA reads as TGTGCCAGCAGTTACGGTCTAGATTCTGTCACAGATACGCAGTATTTT.

This chain links TRBV20-1 with TRBJ2-3; D tentatively fits TRBD1 or TRBD2 (6 bases each). Germline V gene sequence: CDR1 DFQATT, CDR2 SNEGSKA (reference sequence). The CDR3 loop spans 13 amino acids. Between the trimmed V and J ends, which lost 3 bases and 4 bases, there was a span of 11 bases. CDR3 bases: TGCAGTGCTAGCGGGGGCCCGTCAGATACGCAGTATTTT. This encodes CSASGGPSDTQYF.

The chain has TRBV6-6 and TRBJ2-1; tentatively, D is TRBD1 (6 bases). The CDR3 consists of 16 residues. Deletions cut 0 bases from V and 9 bases from J, with 18 bases between. Germline V gene data show CDR1 as MNHNY and CDR2 as SVGAGI (reference sequence). CDR3 DNA: TGTGCCAGCAGTTACTCGCCGAGGGGAGCGACAGGTGAGCAGTTCTTC. This codes for CASSYSPRGATGEQFF.

The chain combines TRBV20-1 with TRBJ2-3, with 12 nucleotides matching TRBD2. This CDR3 has 16 residues. Germline CDR1 reads DFQATT; CDR2 reads SNEGSKA (reference sequence). Trimming at V came to 6 bases and at J to 5 bases, leaving 12 bases not matched to a gene. CDR3: CSAQSPSGGVGDTQYF. As DNA, the CDR3 is TGCAGTGCCCAATCCCCTAGCGGGGGGGTAGGAGATACGCAGTATTTT.

The chain employs TRBV4-3 and TRBJ2-1; 9 bases align to TRBD2. V was pared by 4 bases and J by 0 bases, with 13 bases of the junction left unmatched. Per germline, CDR1 LGHNA and CDR2 YSLEER. The CDR3 is 19 amino acids. The CDR3: CASSRRSLAGRSSYNEQFF. The DNA for the CDR3 is TGCGCCAGCAGCCGACGGAGCCTAGCGGGGAGGAGCTCCTACAATGAGCAGTTCTTC.

This clonotype has a handful of counts. The chain recombines TRBV4-1 with TRBJ2-5; TRBD1 aligns across 7 bases. CDR3 length: 13 residues. Germline CDR1 is MGHRA and CDR2 is YSYEKL. V lost 6 bases, J lost 3 bases, and 4 bases stayed unmatched. The CDR3 coding sequence is TGCGCCAGCAGTTTCCAGGGGGAAGAGACCCAGTACTTC. It yields the protein CASSFQGEETQYF.

V gene TRBV7-3 combines with J gene TRBJ1-6; 7 nucleotides align to TRBD1. Germline-derived CDR1 and CDR2 are SGHTA and FQGTGA. The V segment lost 5 bases and the J segment 4 bases; nucleotides outside the gene matches: 5. This CDR3 comprises 15 residues. This chain's CDR3 is CASSQRTGYNSPLHF. CDR3 DNA sequence: TGTGCCAGCAGCCAAAGGACAGGTTATAATTCACCCCTCCACTTT.

This clonotype was observed a handful of times. The chain combines TRBV6-5 with TRBJ1-6; D may be TRBD1 (5 bases). The V end was cut by 6 bases, the J end by 14 bases, with 26 bases between. CDR1 and CDR2 from the germline V gene are MNHEY and SVGAGI. The CDR3 spans 16 residues. The CDR3 coding sequence is TGTGCCAGCAGCAGCGTCTTGGGGGAAAGGTTAGGGACCCTCCACTTT. Its protein is CASSSVLGERLGTLHF.

The chain is built from TRBV14 and TRBJ1-2; TRBD1 agrees at 9 bases. Germline V gives CDR1 SGHDN, CDR2 FVKESK. Germline trimming cut 4 bases from V and 4 bases from J; bases unmatched to any gene: 4. The CDR3 has 14 amino acids. The CDR3 here is CASSRDRVVYGYTF. The CDR3 DNA sequence: TGTGCCAGCAGCCGGGACAGGGTTGTCTATGGCTACACCTTC.

This clonotype was counted only a few times. The chain combines TRBV7-2 with TRBJ2-5, with D possibly being TRBD2 (5 bases). V was shortened by 5 bases and J by 2 bases, with 12 bases between the two germline ends. Looked up from germline, CDR1 is SGHTA and CDR2 is FQGNSA. The CDR3 contains 14 residues. CDR3 DNA sequence: TGTGCCAGCAGCCCCCCCCAGCGGCAAGAGACCCAGTACTTC. It specifies CASSPPQRQETQYF. Full variable domain (outside the CDR3, taken from reference TRBV7-2 and TRBJ2-5): GAGVSQSPSNKVTEKGKDVELRCDPISGHTALYWYRQSLGQGLEFLIYFQGNSAPDKSGLPSDRFSAERTGGSVSTLTIQRTQQEDSAVYLCASSPPQRQETQYFGPGTRLLVL.

This clonotype was found a few times. This chain uses TRBV4-3 with TRBJ2-1, with 12 positions matching TRBD2. CDR1 and CDR2 (germline): LGHNA, YSLEER. The length of the CDR3 is 16 residues. The junction had 6 bases not matched to a gene; V was cut back by 5 bases and J by 4 bases. CDR3 amino acids: CASSKSGTSGYNEQFF. The CDR3 bases are TGCGCCAGCAGCAAGTCCGGGACTAGCGGGTACAATGAGCAGTTCTTC.

This chain links TRBV6-5 with TRBJ2-7; D is tentatively TRBD1 or TRBD2 (5 bases each). V gave up 8 bases and J gave up 5 bases, with 16 bases separating them. Germline CDR1 and CDR2: MNHEY and SVGAGI. The CDR3 has 13 residues. The CDR3 bases are TGTGCCAGCCGGGCTGGGGGAATAAACGAGCAGTACTTC. Its protein product is CASRAGGINEQYF.

The chain recombines TRBV20-1 with TRBJ1-6; no reliable D call. The CDR3 is made up of 13 amino acids. With 4 bases removed from V and 10 bases from J, the gap between germline ends came to 14 bases. CDR1 DFQATT and CDR2 SNEGSKA come from the germline V gene (reference sequence). The CDR3 here is CSAIPAGKSPLHF. In DNA, the CDR3 is TGCAGTGCTATACCCGCAGGAAAATCACCCCTCCACTTT.

The V and J genes are TRBV27 and TRBJ1-6; D is possibly TRBD1 (5 bases). Looked up from germline, CDR1 is MNHEY and CDR2 is SMNVEV (reference sequence). This CDR3 contains 13 residues. Trimming removed 5 bases from V and 5 bases from J, with 7 bases in between. The CDR3 DNA sequence: TGTGCCAGCAGTGGGGGACATAATTCACCCCTCCACTTT. This translates into CASSGGHNSPLHF.

This clonotype came up a few times. The chain has TRBV3-1 and TRBJ2-7, with D unresolved. V lost 3 bases, J lost 0 bases, and 9 bases lay in between. Germline loops: CDR1 LGHDT, CDR2 YNNKEL (reference sequence). The CDR3 length is 14 residues. In DNA, the CDR3 is TGTGCCAGCAGCCAGGGCCATAGCTCCTACGAGCAGTACTTC. Protein product: CASSQGHSSYEQYF.